Listed below are T cell receptor beta chains from one sample, sequenced in a study of shared clonotypes between healthy human individuals. Sequenced by immunoSEQ multiplex PCR; TCRdb stores in-frame clones only, minus some. The sample consists of around 2.1 million clones, almost 96% of them appearing once. Source material: naive CD4+ T cells sorted from blood. These TCRs come from a man in his late teens or twenties in good health. CDR3s include the opening cysteine and the closing phenylalanine or tryptophan. D genes are given only for firm matches. Size is stated for part of the rows, as once, few or many counts, or as a class when the clone is expanded.

abundance: -; d_gene: -; v_gene: TRBV11-1; j_gene: TRBJ2-1; CDR3nt: TGTGCCAGCAGCTTAGCGGGCCTCCTAGGGGGAAAGTCCTACAATGAGCAGTTCTTC; CDR3aa: CASSLAGLLGGKSYNEQFF
abundance: -; d_gene: TRBD1; v_gene: TRBV4-3; j_gene: TRBJ2-5; CDR3nt: TGCGCCAGCAGCCAAGATGGGACAGGGGACGGACAAGAGACCCAGTACTTC; CDR3aa: CASSQDGTGDGQETQYF
abundance: -; d_gene: -; v_gene: TRBV5-8; j_gene: TRBJ1-5; CDR3nt: TGTGCCAGCAGCATTTGGACAGATAGCAATCAGCCCCAGCATTTT; CDR3aa: CASSIWTDSNQPQHF
abundance: -; d_gene: TRBD2; v_gene: TRBV4-2; j_gene: TRBJ2-7; CDR3nt: TGTGCCAGCAGCCAGGGGACTAGCGGGTCTCCGGAGCAGTACTTC; CDR3aa: CASSQGTSGSPEQYF
abundance: -; d_gene: TRBD1; v_gene: TRBV7-9; j_gene: TRBJ1-4; CDR3nt: TGTGCCAGCAGCCACCGAGGACAGGGAGGTGAAAAACTGTTTTTT; CDR3aa: CASSHRGQGGEKLFF
abundance: -; d_gene: TRBD2; v_gene: TRBV18; j_gene: TRBJ2-7; CDR3nt: TGTGCCAGCTCACCAAGCGGGGCCTTCTACGAGCAGTACTTC; CDR3aa: CASSPSGAFYEQYF
abundance: -; d_gene: -; v_gene: TRBV27; j_gene: TRBJ1-1; CDR3nt: TGTGCCAGCAGGGCGGTGGTAAACACTGAAGCTTTCTTT; CDR3aa: CASRAVVNTEAFF
abundance: -; d_gene: -; v_gene: TRBV10-1; j_gene: TRBJ2-7; CDR3nt: TGCGCCAGCAGCGGACTGGGGGCATGGGAAGGGCAGTACTTC; CDR3aa: CASSGLGAWEGQYF
abundance: -; d_gene: -; v_gene: TRBV6-1; j_gene: TRBJ1-2; CDR3nt: TGTGCCAGCAAAAGGACCGGAAACTATGGCTACACCTTC; CDR3aa: CASKRTGNYGYTF
abundance: -; d_gene: TRBD1; v_gene: TRBV29-1; j_gene: TRBJ2-1; CDR3nt: TGCAGCTGTCGGACAGGGCGCTACAATGAGCAGTTCTTC; CDR3aa: CSCRTGRYNEQFF
abundance: -; d_gene: -; v_gene: TRBV11-3; j_gene: TRBJ2-1; CDR3nt: TGTGCCAGCAGCACCCGGGACCAGGGAGGTAATGAGCAGTTCTTC; CDR3aa: CASSTRDQGGNEQFF
abundance: -; d_gene: -; v_gene: TRBV7-9; j_gene: TRBJ1-2; CDR3nt: TGTGCCAGCCTTTTGACAGGAGGGGACTATGGCTACACCTTC; CDR3aa: CASLLTGGDYGYTF
abundance: -; d_gene: -; v_gene: TRBV28; j_gene: TRBJ1-6; CDR3nt: TGTGCCAGCAGTGGGTCTGAGGATAATTCACCCCTCCACTTT; CDR3aa: CASSGSEDNSPLHF
abundance: -; d_gene: -; v_gene: TRBV13; j_gene: TRBJ2-7; CDR3nt: TGTGCCAGCAGCTTGGGGCGGGCAAGTATCCCCTACGAGCAGTACTTC; CDR3aa: CASSLGRASIPYEQYF
abundance: -; d_gene: -; v_gene: TRBV11-2; j_gene: TRBJ1-6; CDR3nt: TGTGCCAGCAGCTTGCCGAATTCACCCCTCCACTTT; CDR3aa: CASSLPNSPLHF
abundance: -; d_gene: -; v_gene: TRBV4-1; j_gene: TRBJ2-5; CDR3nt: TGCGCCAGCAGCCAGGGACGGCTAGTCTACCAAGAGACCCAGTACTTC; CDR3aa: CASSQGRLVYQETQYF
abundance: -; d_gene: -; v_gene: TRBV2; j_gene: TRBJ2-1; CDR3nt: TGTGCCAGCACGCCGTTGGGAAGCGGCTCCTACAATGAGCAGTTCTTC; CDR3aa: CASTPLGSGSYNEQFF
abundance: -; d_gene: TRBD1; v_gene: TRBV27; j_gene: TRBJ1-2; CDR3nt: TGTGCCAGCAGTTCACGAGGACAGGGGAGCTATGGCTACACCTTC; CDR3aa: CASSSRGQGSYGYTF
abundance: once; d_gene: -; v_gene: TRBV10-3; j_gene: TRBJ2-2; CDR3nt: TGTGCCATCAGTGCAAGAGTAGAGGCCGGGGAGCTGTTTTTT; CDR3aa: CAISARVEAGELFF
abundance: -; d_gene: -; v_gene: TRBV5-1; j_gene: TRBJ1-4; CDR3nt: TGCGCCAGCACCTTAGGAGGAACTAATGAAAAACTGTTTTTT; CDR3aa: CASTLGGTNEKLFF
abundance: -; d_gene: TRBD2; v_gene: TRBV10-3; j_gene: TRBJ2-2; CDR3nt: TGTGCCATCAGTGCACCTAGCGGGAGTAGCTACACCGGGGAGCTGTTTTTT; CDR3aa: CAISAPSGSSYTGELFF
abundance: -; d_gene: -; v_gene: TRBV10-3; j_gene: TRBJ2-7; CDR3nt: TGTGCCATCAGTGCGGGCTCCTACGAGCAGTACTTC; CDR3aa: CAISAGSYEQYF
abundance: -; d_gene: TRBD1; v_gene: TRBV10-3; j_gene: TRBJ1-5; CDR3nt: TGTGCCATCAGTGCTGGGACAGGGAGGGATCAGCCCCAGCATTTT; CDR3aa: CAISAGTGRDQPQHF
abundance: -; d_gene: -; v_gene: TRBV5-4; j_gene: TRBJ2-7; CDR3nt: TGTGCCAGCAGCTTGGCCTACGGGGGTATCTACGAGCAGTACTTC; CDR3aa: CASSLAYGGIYEQYF
abundance: -; d_gene: -; v_gene: TRBV10-3; j_gene: TRBJ1-4; CDR3nt: TGTGCCATCAGTGACAGTGCAACTAATGAAAAACTGTTTTTT; CDR3aa: CAISDSATNEKLFF
abundance: -; d_gene: -; v_gene: TRBV27; j_gene: TRBJ1-3; CDR3nt: TGTGCCAGCAGCTCTGACCCGGGACGGGGAAACACCATATATTTT; CDR3aa: CASSSDPGRGNTIYF
abundance: -; d_gene: -; v_gene: TRBV7-9; j_gene: TRBJ1-1; CDR3nt: TGTGCCAGCAGCTTAGGGGCGGGGATGAGCACTGAAGCTTTCTTT; CDR3aa: CASSLGAGMSTEAFF
abundance: -; d_gene: TRBD1; v_gene: TRBV6-5; j_gene: TRBJ1-6; CDR3nt: TGTGCCAGCAATGCCGGGACAGGGGGGACACCCCTCCACTTT; CDR3aa: CASNAGTGGTPLHF
abundance: -; d_gene: -; v_gene: TRBV5-4; j_gene: TRBJ2-5; CDR3nt: TGTGCCAGCAGCTTGGCCTGGGCAGGGGAAGAGACCCAGTACTTC; CDR3aa: CASSLAWAGEETQYF
abundance: -; d_gene: -; v_gene: TRBV10-1; j_gene: TRBJ1-6; CDR3nt: TGCGCCAGCAGTGAGTCTCGGGCGGGGGCAAGGTCCCATCCCCCCCGTAATTCACCCCTCCACTTT; CDR3aa: CASSESRAGARSHPPRNSPLHF
abundance: -; d_gene: TRBD2; v_gene: TRBV27; j_gene: TRBJ2-7; CDR3nt: TGTGCCAGCAGCCGGGCTAGCGGGAGATACGAGCAGTACTTC; CDR3aa: CASSRASGRYEQYF
abundance: -; d_gene: TRBD2; v_gene: TRBV6-1; j_gene: TRBJ2-2; CDR3nt: TGTGCCAGCAGACTAGCGGAAGCGAACACCGGGGAGCTGTTTTTT; CDR3aa: CASRLAEANTGELFF
abundance: -; d_gene: TRBD2; v_gene: TRBV10-3; j_gene: TRBJ2-3; CDR3nt: TGTGCCATCAGTGGGTACGGGGGGTACACAGATACGCAGTATTTT; CDR3aa: CAISGYGGYTDTQYF
abundance: -; d_gene: -; v_gene: TRBV2; j_gene: TRBJ1-6; CDR3nt: TGTGCCAGTGGCGGGGTAGGTAATTCACCCCTCCACTTT; CDR3aa: CASGGVGNSPLHF
abundance: -; d_gene: -; v_gene: TRBV19; j_gene: TRBJ1-5; CDR3nt: TGTGCCAGTAGTATGCGTTATCAGCCCCAGCATTTT; CDR3aa: CASSMRYQPQHF
abundance: -; d_gene: TRBD2; v_gene: TRBV7-8; j_gene: TRBJ2-2; CDR3nt: TGTGCCAGCAGCACCCGACTAGCGGGAGTTGGGGAGCTGTTTTTT; CDR3aa: CASSTRLAGVGELFF
abundance: once; d_gene: TRBD1; v_gene: TRBV6-5; j_gene: TRBJ1-4; CDR3nt: TGTGCCAGCAGTTACGGGGGACAGAACGAAAAACTGTTTTTT; CDR3aa: CASSYGGQNEKLFF
abundance: -; d_gene: -; v_gene: TRBV7-2; j_gene: TRBJ2-5; CDR3nt: TGTGCCAGCAGCTTAGCGCGGGGAGAGACCCAGTACTTC; CDR3aa: CASSLARGETQYF
abundance: once; d_gene: TRBD2; v_gene: TRBV7-7; j_gene: TRBJ2-1; CDR3nt: TGTGCTAGCAGCTTAGGGGGACTAGCGGATAAGAACAATGAGCAGTTCTTC; CDR3aa: CASSLGGLADKNNEQFF
abundance: -; d_gene: -; v_gene: TRBV28; j_gene: TRBJ1-1; CDR3nt: TGTGCCAGCAGCCGCGGTCTTGAAGCTTTCTTT; CDR3aa: CASSRGLEAFF
abundance: few; d_gene: -; v_gene: TRBV4-1; j_gene: TRBJ2-2; CDR3nt: TGCGCCAGCAGTAACGTCGGAGGGGGCGAGGGCGGGGAGCTGTTTTTT; CDR3aa: CASSNVGGGEGGELFF
abundance: -; d_gene: TRBD2; v_gene: TRBV30; j_gene: TRBJ2-3; CDR3nt: TGTGCCTGGAGATTAGCGGGGGGGCCGTCAGATACGCAGTATTTT; CDR3aa: CAWRLAGGPSDTQYF
abundance: -; d_gene: TRBD1; v_gene: TRBV19; j_gene: TRBJ1-2; CDR3nt: TGTGCCAGTAGTGTATCGACAGGGGGAATCTATGGCTACACCTTC; CDR3aa: CASSVSTGGIYGYTF
abundance: -; d_gene: -; v_gene: TRBV2; j_gene: TRBJ1-2; CDR3nt: TGTGCCAGCAGCCAAACAGGGCTCACTGTCTATGGCTACACCTTC; CDR3aa: CASSQTGLTVYGYTF
abundance: -; d_gene: -; v_gene: TRBV19; j_gene: TRBJ2-1; CDR3nt: TGTGCCAGTAGTCCCCAGGTCGGTGAGCAGTTCTTC; CDR3aa: CASSPQVGEQFF
abundance: -; d_gene: TRBD1; v_gene: TRBV6-1; j_gene: TRBJ1-1; CDR3nt: TGTGCCAGCAGTGAGGGGGACAGGGGCACTGAAGCTTTCTTT; CDR3aa: CASSEGDRGTEAFF
abundance: -; d_gene: -; v_gene: TRBV5-1; j_gene: TRBJ1-1; CDR3nt: TGCGCCAGCAGCCCGGCCGGGACACAAAAAGTGAACACTGAAGCTTTCTTT; CDR3aa: CASSPAGTQKVNTEAFF
abundance: -; d_gene: -; v_gene: TRBV19; j_gene: TRBJ1-6; CDR3nt: TGTGCCAGTAGCGAAGCGTATAATTCACCCCTCCACTTT; CDR3aa: CASSEAYNSPLHF
abundance: -; d_gene: TRBD2; v_gene: TRBV6-5; j_gene: TRBJ2-1; CDR3nt: TGTGCCAGCAGCTCCACTAGCGATGAGCAGTTCTTC; CDR3aa: CASSSTSDEQFF
abundance: -; d_gene: TRBD1; v_gene: TRBV29-1; j_gene: TRBJ1-4; CDR3nt: TGCAGCGTTCGTAGGACAGGGGATGGAAAACTGTTTTTT; CDR3aa: CSVRRTGDGKLFF
abundance: -; d_gene: -; v_gene: TRBV30; j_gene: TRBJ1-5; CDR3nt: TGTGCCTGGAGTACAGGAAACAATCAGCCCCAGCATTTT; CDR3aa: CAWSTGNNQPQHF